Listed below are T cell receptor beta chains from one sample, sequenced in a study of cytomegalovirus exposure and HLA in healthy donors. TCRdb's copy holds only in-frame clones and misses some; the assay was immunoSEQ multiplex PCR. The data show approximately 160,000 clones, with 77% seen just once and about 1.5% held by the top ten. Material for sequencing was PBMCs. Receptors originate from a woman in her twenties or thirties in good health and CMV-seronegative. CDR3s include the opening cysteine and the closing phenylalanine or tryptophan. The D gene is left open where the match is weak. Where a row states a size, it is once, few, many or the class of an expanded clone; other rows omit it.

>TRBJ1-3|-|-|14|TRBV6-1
TGTGCCAGCAGTGTCGAGGGGAGGGGAAACACCATATATTTT
CASSVEGRGNTIYF
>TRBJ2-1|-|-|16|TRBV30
TGTGCCTGGAGTGTACTACTAACGGGGTACTACAATGAGCAGTTCTTC
CAWSVLLTGYYNEQFF
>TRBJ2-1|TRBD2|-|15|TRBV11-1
TGTGCCAGCAGCCTTAGCGGGAGCTCCTACAATGAGCAGTTCTTC
CASSLSGSSYNEQFF
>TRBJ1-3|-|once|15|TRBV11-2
TGTGCCAGCAGCTCACTACAGGGTGCTGGAAACACCATATATTTT
CASSSLQGAGNTIYF
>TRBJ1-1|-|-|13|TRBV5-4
TGTGCCAGCAGCGAGGTTATGAACACTGAAGCTTTCTTT
CASSEVMNTEAFF
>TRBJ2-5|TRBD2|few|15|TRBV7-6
TGTGCCAGCAGCTTACGGCTAGCGGGGAAAGAGACCCAGTACTTC
CASSLRLAGKETQYF
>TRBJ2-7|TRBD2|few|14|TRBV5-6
TGTGCCAGCAGCTTGGGACTAGCGAGGGGCGAGCAGTACTTC
CASSLGLARGEQYF
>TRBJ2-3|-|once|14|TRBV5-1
TGCGCCAGCGGATTGGTGGAGGGCACAGATACGCAGTATTTT
CASGLVEGTDTQYF
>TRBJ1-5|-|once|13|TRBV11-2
TGTGCCAGCAGCTTAGCCCCGAATCAGCCCCAGCATTTT
CASSLAPNQPQHF
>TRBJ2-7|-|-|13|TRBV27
TGTGCCAGCAGTTCCCGAACTATGCACGAGCAGTACTTC
CASSSRTMHEQYF
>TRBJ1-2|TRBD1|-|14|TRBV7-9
TGTGCCAGCAGCTCCACAGGGGGGATCTATGGCTACACCTTC
CASSSTGGIYGYTF
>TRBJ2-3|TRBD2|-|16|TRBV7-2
TGTGCCAGCAGCCGTAGCGGGAGGACCCGCACAGATACGCAGTATTTT
CASSRSGRTRTDTQYF
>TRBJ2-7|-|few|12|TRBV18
TGTGCCAGCTCACCAACGTCGGACGAGCAGTACTTC
CASSPTSDEQYF
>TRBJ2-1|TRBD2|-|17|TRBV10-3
TGTGCCACCCAGGGGACTAGCGGGGGGGCTTACTACAATGAGCAGTTCTTC
CATQGTSGGAYYNEQFF
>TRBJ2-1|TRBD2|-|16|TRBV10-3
TGTGCCATCAGCGCGAGCGGGATTACACCCTACAATGAGCAGTTCTTC
CAISASGITPYNEQFF
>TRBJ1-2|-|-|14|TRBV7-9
TGTGCCAGCAGCTTAGAAGGCAGTCGTAGCGGCTACACCTTC
CASSLEGSRSGYTF
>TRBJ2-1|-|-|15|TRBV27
TGTGCCAGCAGTTTAGGAACAGAGTCCTACAATGAGCAGTTCTTC
CASSLGTESYNEQFF
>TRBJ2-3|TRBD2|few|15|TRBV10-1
TGCGCCAGCAGTGCGGGGCGGGGGGATGCAGATACGCAGTATTTT
CASSAGRGDADTQYF
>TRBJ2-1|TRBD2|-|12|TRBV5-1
TGCGCCAGCAGCTTGCCGGGACTAGCTGAGTTCTTC
CASSLPGLAEFF
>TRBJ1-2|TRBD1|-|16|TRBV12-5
TGTGCTAGTGGTTTGGCTTTCGGACAGGGGGCTGGCGGCTACACCTTC
CASGLAFGQGAGGYTF
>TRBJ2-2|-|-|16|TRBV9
TGTGCCAGCACCACCACGTGGGCAGGGAACACCGGGGAGCTGTTTTTT
CASTTTWAGNTGELFF
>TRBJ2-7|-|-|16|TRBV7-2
TGTGCCAGCAGCTTAGTCGGGAGCGTGGGCGCCTACGAGCAGTACTTC
CASSLVGSVGAYEQYF
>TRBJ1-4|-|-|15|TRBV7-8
TGTGCCAGCAGCCTCCTACAGGGAACGAAGGAAAAACTGTTTTTT
CASSLLQGTKEKLFF
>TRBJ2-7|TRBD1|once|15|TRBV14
TGTGCCAGCAGCCACAGGGACAGGGCCTTCTACGAGCAGTACTTC
CASSHRDRAFYEQYF
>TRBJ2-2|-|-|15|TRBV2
TGTGCCAGCAGTGTTTCAATCAGAAACACCGGGGAGCTGTTTTTT
CASSVSIRNTGELFF
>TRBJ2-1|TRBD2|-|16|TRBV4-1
TGCGCCAGCAGCCAAGATCCCCCTAGCGGGATAGGTAAGCAGTTCTTC
CASSQDPPSGIGKQFF
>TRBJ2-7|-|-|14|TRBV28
TGTGCCAGCACCCTTGGGGGGTCTCCCTACGAGCAGTACTTC
CASTLGGSPYEQYF
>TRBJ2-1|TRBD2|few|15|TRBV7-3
TGTGCCAGCAGCTTAAATAGCGGGGTCTACAATGAGCAGTTCTTC
CASSLNSGVYNEQFF
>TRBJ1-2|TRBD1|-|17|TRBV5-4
TGTGCCAGCAGCTTGGCCGGGACAGGGAGCGGGGTCTATGGCTACACCTTC
CASSLAGTGSGVYGYTF
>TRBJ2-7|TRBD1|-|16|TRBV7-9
TGTGCCAGCAGCTTAAGGGGACAGGGACCTTCCTACGAGCAGTACTTC
CASSLRGQGPSYEQYF
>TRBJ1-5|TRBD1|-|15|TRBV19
TGTGCCAGTAGTAAGGGGGCAGGGGGGAGTCAGCCCCAGCATTTT
CASSKGAGGSQPQHF
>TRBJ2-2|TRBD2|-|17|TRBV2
TGTGCCAGCAGTGAAGTCCGTCTAGCGGGGGGTACCGGGGAGCTGTTTTTT
CASSEVRLAGGTGELFF
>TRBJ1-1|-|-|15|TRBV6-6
TGTGCCAGCAGTCACCGTGACTTCACGAACACTGAAGCTTTCTTT
CASSHRDFTNTEAFF
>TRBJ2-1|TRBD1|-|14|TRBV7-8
TGTGCCAGCAATCACAGGGGGACCTACAATGAGCAGTTCTTC
CASNHRGTYNEQFF
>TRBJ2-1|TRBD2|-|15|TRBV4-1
TGCGCCAGCAGCCAAGGAATGAGCGGGGTTAATGAGCAGTTCTTC
CASSQGMSGVNEQFF
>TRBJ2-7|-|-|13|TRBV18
TGTGCCAGCTCACCACCGAGCGGGTACGAGCAGTACTTC
CASSPPSGYEQYF
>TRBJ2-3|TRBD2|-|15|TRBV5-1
TGCGCCAGCAGCTTGGCCGCGGGAGGGACAGATACGCAGTATTTT
CASSLAAGGTDTQYF
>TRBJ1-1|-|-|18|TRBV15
TGTGCCACCAGCAGAGATTACAGTGGGGGGAAGAACGCAAATGAAGCTTTCTTT
CATSRDYSGGKNANEAFF
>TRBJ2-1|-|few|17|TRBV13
TGTGCCAGCAGCTCCACAACGAGACTAGGTTCCTACAATGAGCAGTTCTTC
CASSSTTRLGSYNEQFF
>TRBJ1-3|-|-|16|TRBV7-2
TGTGCCAGCAGCTCGGACAGCTACAGCTCTGGAAACACCATATATTTT
CASSSDSYSSGNTIYF
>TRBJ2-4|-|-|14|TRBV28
TGTGCCAGCAATGTAGCGGCAGCCAAAAACATTCAGTACTTC
CASNVAAAKNIQYF
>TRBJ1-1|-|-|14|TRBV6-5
TGTGCCAGCAGTTACTCGAACAGGCGAACTGAAGCTTTCTTT
CASSYSNRRTEAFF
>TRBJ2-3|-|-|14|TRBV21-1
TGTGCCAGCAGCATACAGGGGAGCACAGATACGCAGTATTTT
CASSIQGSTDTQYF
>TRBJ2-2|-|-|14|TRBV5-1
TGCGCCAGCAGCTTGGACGCGGGCACCGGGGAGCTGTTTTTT
CASSLDAGTGELFF
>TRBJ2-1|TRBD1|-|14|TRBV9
TGTGCCAGCAGCGACTCTCCGGGACAGGGTGAGCAGTTCTTC
CASSDSPGQGEQFF
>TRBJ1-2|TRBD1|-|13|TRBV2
TGTGCCAGCAGGCCGGGACAGGGGGCTGGCTACACCTTC
CASRPGQGAGYTF
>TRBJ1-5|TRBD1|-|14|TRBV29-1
TGCAGCGTTGCGACGGGACAGGGGGGTCAGCCCCAGCATTTT
CSVATGQGGQPQHF
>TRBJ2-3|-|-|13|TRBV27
TGTGCCACCAACGGAGGTCTTACAGATACGCAGTATTTT
CATNGGLTDTQYF
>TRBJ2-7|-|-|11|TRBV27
TGTGCCAGCAGTTTCACCTACGAGCAGTACTTC
CASSFTYEQYF
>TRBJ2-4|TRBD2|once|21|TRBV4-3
TGCGCCAGCAGCCCAATAATCCCGGGACTAGCTGGAGGGGTAGCCAAAAACATTCAGTACTTC
CASSPIIPGLAGGVAKNIQYF
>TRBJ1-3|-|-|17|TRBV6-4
TGTGCCAGCAGTGCAGCCCGATGGACTCCCCTCGGAAACACCATATATTTT
CASSAARWTPLGNTIYF